The present T cell receptor beta chain was sequenced within a study of somatic mutations in cytotoxic T cells in rheumatoid arthritis (dated by TCRdb to the late 2010s). Study-wide context: A FACSAria II or Sony SH800 was used to flow-sort some V beta antibody-stained T-cell populations at nearly 100% purity, and TCRB sequencing was also done on sorted V beta1+ cells. TCRB deep sequencing was performed for about 70 rheumatoid arthritis patients and 20 healthy controls. In newly diagnosed rheumatoid arthritis without treatment, the study examined if expanded CD8+ T-cell clones harbor somatic mutations, relying on TCRB deep sequencing to characterize clonality. Median age was essentially the same in the patient group and the control group. Results and caveats for the whole study, not just this receptor: There was no significant difference in CD8+ T-cell clonality between rheumatoid arthritis patients and age-matched healthy controls. Healthy controls showed no age-related increase in CD8+ clonality, whereas patients did (Spearman r=0.49). The finding that TRBV07 was slightly underrepresented in patients was left unadjusted for multiple comparisons. Viral specificity could not be ruled out by absence from virus-specific databases, and the antigen targets of the expanded CD8+ clones remained unknown. In about an eighth of the roughly 60 patients the largest CD8+ clone exceeded 20% of CD8+ cells, and several identical CD8+ TCRB sequences were shared between blood and synovial fluid.

Clipping removes 5 bases from V and 0 bases from J, with 5 as the unmatched junction base count. CDR1 and CDR2 (SQVTM, ANQGSEA) derive from the germline V gene. There are 14 amino acids in the CDR3, from cysteine to phenylalanine inclusive. Only the CDR3 portion is preserved as DNA: 42 bases, with reading frame beginning at the first base. Genomic DNA underwent TCRB CDR3 sequencing using the immunoSEQ assay. Processing in the source paper ran as follows. Nothing other than productive TCRB rearrangements was included in the analyses. Clonality was calculated as a Shannon entropy-based productive clonality index, and a clone was defined by a unique TCRB CDR3 sequence. Repertoire overlap between two samples was calculated from the template counts of each clone relative to total templates per sample. V-gene usage measured by flow cytometry correlated with TCRB sequencing V-gene usage, with a Spearman r of roughly 0.67. TCRdb obtained this table from immuneACCESS and retained in-frame rearrangements with V and J assigned. These tables miss some clones; where compared with another copy, unresolved V genes account for less than half of the shortfall, and the remainder is unexplained. The DNA gave D and trimming, while V, J and clone size come from that table. Counted in this sample were roughly 35,000 clones; approximately 80% of them appeared once. About 3.2% of the sample is held by the ten biggest clonotypes.

Healthy controls were over 15 blood donors whose buffy coats were used, with a median age of about 58 years (range roughly 20-80) and around 55% female. On an AutoMACS, CD4+ and CD8+ cells were isolated via positive magnetic bead selection, and their purity was verified by flow cytometry. Isolation of peripheral blood mononuclear cells was done through Ficoll-Paque PLUS density gradient separation. Nucleospin Tissue or Tissue XS kits were used to extract DNA from CD4-enriched, CD8-enriched or PBMC samples, and a Qubit 2.0 fluorometer was used for quantification. A remark on this clone: Its antigen is still unknown. It has no much larger one-base neighbor in the sample; base qualities were not kept.

The sequencing input was CD8+ T cells sorted from blood. This clonotype was obtained from a man aged 40-50 years in good health. The chain uses TRBV29-1 and TRBJ2-7, and 9 junction bases match TRBD1. The CDR3 loop reads CSVMGQGSSYEQYF. The nucleotide sequence is given as TGCAGCGTTATGGGACAGGGAAGCTCCTACGAGCAGTACTTC.